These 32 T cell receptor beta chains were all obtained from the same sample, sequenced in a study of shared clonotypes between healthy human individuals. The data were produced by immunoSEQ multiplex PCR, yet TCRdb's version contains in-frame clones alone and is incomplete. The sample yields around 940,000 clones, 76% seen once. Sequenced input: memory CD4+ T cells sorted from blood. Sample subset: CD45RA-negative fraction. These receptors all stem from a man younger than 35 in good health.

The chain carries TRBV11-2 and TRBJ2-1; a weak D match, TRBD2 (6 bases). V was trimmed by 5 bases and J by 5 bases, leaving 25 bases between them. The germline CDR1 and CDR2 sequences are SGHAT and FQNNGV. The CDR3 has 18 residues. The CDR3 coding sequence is TGTGCCAGCAGCCCCCCTAAAAGTTCCAGGCGGGGAAACAATGAGCAGTTCTTC. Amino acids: CASSPPKSSRRGNNEQFF.

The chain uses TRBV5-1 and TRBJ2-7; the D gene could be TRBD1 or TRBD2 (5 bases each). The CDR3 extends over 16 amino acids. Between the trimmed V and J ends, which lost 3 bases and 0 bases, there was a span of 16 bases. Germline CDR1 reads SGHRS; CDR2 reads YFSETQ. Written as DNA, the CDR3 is TGCGCCAGCAGCTATGCGCCAGGGACCAACTCCTACGAGCAGTACTTC. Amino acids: CASSYAPGTNSYEQYF.

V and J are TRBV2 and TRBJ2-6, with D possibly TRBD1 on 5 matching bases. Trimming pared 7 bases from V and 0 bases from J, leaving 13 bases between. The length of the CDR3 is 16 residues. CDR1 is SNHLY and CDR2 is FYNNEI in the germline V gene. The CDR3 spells CASIGDSTSGANVLTF. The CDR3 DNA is TGTGCCAGCATAGGAGACAGTACCTCTGGGGCCAACGTCCTGACTTTC.

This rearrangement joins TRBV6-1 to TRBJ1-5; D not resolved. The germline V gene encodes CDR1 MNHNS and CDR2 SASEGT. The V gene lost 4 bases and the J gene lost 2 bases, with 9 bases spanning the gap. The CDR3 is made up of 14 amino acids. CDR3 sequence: CASSADTGNQPQHF. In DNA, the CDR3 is TGTGCCAGCAGTGCAGACACAGGCAATCAGCCCCAGCATTTT.

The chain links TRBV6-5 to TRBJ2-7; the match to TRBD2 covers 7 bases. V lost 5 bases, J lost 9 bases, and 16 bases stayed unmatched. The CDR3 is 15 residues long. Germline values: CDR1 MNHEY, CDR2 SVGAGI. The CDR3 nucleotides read TGTGCCAGCAGTCAGGCGGGAGCCCAAATACGGGTGCAGTACTTC. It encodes CASSQAGAQIRVQYF.

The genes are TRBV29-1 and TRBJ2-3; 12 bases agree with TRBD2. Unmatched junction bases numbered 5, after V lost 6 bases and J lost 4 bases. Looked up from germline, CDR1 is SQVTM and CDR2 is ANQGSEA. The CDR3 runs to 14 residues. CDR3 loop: CSVTLAGGPDTQYF. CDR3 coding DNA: TGCAGCGTAACACTAGCGGGAGGACCAGATACGCAGTATTTT.

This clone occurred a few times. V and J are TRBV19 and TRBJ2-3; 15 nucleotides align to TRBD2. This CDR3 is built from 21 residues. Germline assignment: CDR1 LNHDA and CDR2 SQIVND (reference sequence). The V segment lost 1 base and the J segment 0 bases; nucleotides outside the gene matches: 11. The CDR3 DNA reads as TGTGCCAGTAGTATAGGCCGGCTCGGACTAGCGGGAGGGCATAGCACAGATACGCAGTATTTT. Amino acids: CASSIGRLGLAGGHSTDTQYF. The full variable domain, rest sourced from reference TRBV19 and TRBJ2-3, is DGGITQSPKYLFRKEGQNVTLSCEQNLNHDAMYWYRQDPGQGLRLIYYSQIVNDFQKGDIAEGYSVSREKKESFPLTVTSAQKNPTAFYLCASSIGRLGLAGGHSTDTQYFGPGTRLTVL.

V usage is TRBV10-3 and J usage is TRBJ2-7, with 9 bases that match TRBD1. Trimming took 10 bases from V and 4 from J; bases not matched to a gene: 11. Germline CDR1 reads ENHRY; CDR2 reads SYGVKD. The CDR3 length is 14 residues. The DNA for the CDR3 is TGTGCCACCACCCCGGGACAGGGTGATTACGAGCAGTACTTC. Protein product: CATTPGQGDYEQYF.

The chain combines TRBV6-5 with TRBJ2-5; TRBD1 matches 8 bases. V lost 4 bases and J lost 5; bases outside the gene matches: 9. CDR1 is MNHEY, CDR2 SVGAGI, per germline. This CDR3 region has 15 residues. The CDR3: CASSSGGQGRETQYF. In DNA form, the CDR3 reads TGTGCCAGCAGTTCCGGTGGACAGGGAAGGGAGACCCAGTACTTC.

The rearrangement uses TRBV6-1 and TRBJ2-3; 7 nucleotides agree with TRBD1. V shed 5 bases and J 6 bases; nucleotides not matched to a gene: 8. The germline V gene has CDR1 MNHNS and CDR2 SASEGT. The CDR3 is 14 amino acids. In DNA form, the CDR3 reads TGTGCCAGCAGTCCACAGGGGCCGCGGGATACGCAGTATTTT. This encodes CASSPQGPRDTQYF.

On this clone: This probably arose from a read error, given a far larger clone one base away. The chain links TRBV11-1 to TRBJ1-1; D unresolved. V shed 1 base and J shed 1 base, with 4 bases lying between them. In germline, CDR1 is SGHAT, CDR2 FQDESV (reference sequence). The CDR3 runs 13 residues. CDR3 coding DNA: TGTGCCAGCAGCTTAGGCGAGAACACTGAAGCTTTCTTT. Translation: CASSLGENTEAFF. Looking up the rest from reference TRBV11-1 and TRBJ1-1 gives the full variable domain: EAEVAQSPRYKITEKSQAVAFWCDPISGHATLYWYRQILGQGPELLVQFQDESVVDDSQLPKDRFSAERLKGVDSTLKIQPAELGDSAMYLCASSLGENTEAFFGQGTRLTVV.

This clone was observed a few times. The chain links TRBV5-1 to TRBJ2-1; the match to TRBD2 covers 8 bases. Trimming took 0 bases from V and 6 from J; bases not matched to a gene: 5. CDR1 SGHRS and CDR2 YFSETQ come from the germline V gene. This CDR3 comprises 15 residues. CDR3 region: CASSLAGLAGNEQFF. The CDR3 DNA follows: TGCGCCAGCAGCTTGGCCGGCCTAGCGGGCAATGAGCAGTTCTTC. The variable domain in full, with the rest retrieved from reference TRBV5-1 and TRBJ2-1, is KAGVTQTPRYLIKTRGQQVTLSCSPISGHRSVSWYQQTPGQGLQFLFEYFSETQRNKGNFPGRFSGRQFSNSRSEMNVSTLELGDSALYLCASSLAGLAGNEQFFGPGTRLTVL.

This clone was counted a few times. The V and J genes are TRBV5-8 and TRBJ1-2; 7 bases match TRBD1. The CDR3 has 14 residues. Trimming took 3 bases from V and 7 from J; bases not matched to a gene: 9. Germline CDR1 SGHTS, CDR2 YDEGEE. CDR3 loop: CASSWTGFNLGYTF. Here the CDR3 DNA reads TGTGCCAGCAGCTGGACAGGCTTTAACCTTGGCTACACCTTC.

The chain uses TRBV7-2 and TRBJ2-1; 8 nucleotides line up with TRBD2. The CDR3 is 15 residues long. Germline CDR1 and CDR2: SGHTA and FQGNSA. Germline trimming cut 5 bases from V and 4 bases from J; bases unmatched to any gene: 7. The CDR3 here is CASSVTSGSYNEQFF. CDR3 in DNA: TGTGCCAGCAGCGTCACCAGCGGGAGTTACAATGAGCAGTTCTTC.

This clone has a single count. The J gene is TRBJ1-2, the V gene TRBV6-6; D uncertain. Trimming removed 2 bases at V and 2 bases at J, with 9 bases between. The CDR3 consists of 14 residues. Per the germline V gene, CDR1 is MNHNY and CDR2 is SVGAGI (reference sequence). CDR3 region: CASSYAEVNYGYTF. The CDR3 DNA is TGTGCCAGCAGTTACGCCGAGGTAAACTATGGCTACACCTTC.

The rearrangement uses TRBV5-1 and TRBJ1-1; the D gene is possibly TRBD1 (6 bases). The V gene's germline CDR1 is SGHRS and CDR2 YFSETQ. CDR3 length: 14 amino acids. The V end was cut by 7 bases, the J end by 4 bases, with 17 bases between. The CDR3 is CASGKDSAGTEAFF. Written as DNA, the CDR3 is TGCGCCAGCGGAAAGGACAGCGCGGGCACTGAAGCTTTCTTT.

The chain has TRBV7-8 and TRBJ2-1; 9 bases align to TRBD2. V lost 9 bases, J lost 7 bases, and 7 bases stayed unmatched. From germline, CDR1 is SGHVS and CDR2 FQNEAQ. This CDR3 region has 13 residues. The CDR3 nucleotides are TGTGCCAGTCGGCGACTAGCGGTAAATGAGCAGTTCTTC. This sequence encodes CASRRLAVNEQFF.

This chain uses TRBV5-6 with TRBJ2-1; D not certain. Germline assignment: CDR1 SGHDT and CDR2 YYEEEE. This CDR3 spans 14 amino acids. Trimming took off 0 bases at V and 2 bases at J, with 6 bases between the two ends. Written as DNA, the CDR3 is TGTGCCAGCAGCTTGGTCCAGGCCTACAATGAGCAGTTCTTC. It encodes CASSLVQAYNEQFF.

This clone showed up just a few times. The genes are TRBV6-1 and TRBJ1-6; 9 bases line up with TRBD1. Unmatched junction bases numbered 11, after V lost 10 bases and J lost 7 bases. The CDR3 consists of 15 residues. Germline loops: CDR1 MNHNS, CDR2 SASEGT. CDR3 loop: CATRTGDLRNSPLHF. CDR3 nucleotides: TGTGCCACTCGGACAGGGGATCTTCGGAATTCACCCCTCCACTTT.

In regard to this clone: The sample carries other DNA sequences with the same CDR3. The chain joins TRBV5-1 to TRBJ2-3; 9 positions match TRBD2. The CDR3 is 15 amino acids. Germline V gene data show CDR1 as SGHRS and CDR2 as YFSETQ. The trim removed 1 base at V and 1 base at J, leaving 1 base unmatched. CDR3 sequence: CASSLLAGRTDTQYF. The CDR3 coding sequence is TGCGCCAGCAGCTTGCTAGCGGGGCGCACAGATACGCAGTATTTT.

CDR3 sequence (DNA): TGCGCCAGCAGCATCCTACAGGGGGGGTCTTACGAGCAGTACTTC. This encodes CASSILQGGSYEQYF. The rearrangement uses TRBV5-1 and TRBJ2-7, with D maybe TRBD1 (8 bases). V dropped 4 bases and J dropped 4 bases, with 18 bases sitting between them. Germline V gene sequence: CDR1 SGHRS, CDR2 YFSETQ. CDR3 length equals 15 residues.

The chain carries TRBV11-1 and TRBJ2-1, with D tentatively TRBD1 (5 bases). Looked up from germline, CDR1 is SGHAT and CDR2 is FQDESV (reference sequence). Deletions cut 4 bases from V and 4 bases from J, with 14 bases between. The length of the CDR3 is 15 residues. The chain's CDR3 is CASSWATEHYNEQFF. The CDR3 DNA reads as TGTGCCAGCAGCTGGGCGACAGAACATTACAATGAGCAGTTCTTC. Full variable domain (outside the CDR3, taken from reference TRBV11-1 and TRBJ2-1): EAEVAQSPRYKITEKSQAVAFWCDPISGHATLYWYRQILGQGPELLVQFQDESVVDDSQLPKDRFSAERLKGVDSTLKIQPAELGDSAMYLCASSWATEHYNEQFFGPGTRLTVL.

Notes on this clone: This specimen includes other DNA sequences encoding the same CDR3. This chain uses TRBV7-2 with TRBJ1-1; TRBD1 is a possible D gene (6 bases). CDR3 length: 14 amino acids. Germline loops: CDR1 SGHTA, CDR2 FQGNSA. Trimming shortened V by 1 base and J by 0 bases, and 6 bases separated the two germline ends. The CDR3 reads CASSLGTVNTEAFF. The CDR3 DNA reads TGTGCCAGCAGCTTAGGGACAGTGAACACTGAAGCTTTCTTT.

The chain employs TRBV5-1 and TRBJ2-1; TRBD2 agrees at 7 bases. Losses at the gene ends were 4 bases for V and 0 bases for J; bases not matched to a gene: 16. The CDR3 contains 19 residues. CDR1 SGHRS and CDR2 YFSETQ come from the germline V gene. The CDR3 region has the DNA TGCGCCAGCAGCCAGGATGCGCGGGGGTTCTCGAGCTCCTACAATGAGCAGTTCTTC. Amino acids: CASSQDARGFSSSYNEQFF.

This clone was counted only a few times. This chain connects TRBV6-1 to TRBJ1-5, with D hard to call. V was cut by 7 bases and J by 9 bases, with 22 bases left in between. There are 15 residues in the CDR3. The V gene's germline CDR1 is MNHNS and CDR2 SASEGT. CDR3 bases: TGTGCCAGCACCCTGGGGAGCAGCCCAAGCGTGCCCCAGCATTTT. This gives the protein CASTLGSSPSVPQHF.

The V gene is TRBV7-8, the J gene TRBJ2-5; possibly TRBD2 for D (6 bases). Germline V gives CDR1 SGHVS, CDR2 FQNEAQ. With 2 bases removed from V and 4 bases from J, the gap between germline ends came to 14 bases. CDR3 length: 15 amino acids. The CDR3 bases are TGTGCCAGCAGCTTAAAAGGCGGGGCCACAGAGACCCAGTACTTC. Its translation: CASSLKGGATETQYF. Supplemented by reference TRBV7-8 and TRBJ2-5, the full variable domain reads GAGVSQSPRYKVAKRGQDVALRCDPISGHVSLFWYQQALGQGPEFLTYFQNEAQLDKSGLPSDRFFAERPEGSVSTLKIQRTQQEDSAVYLCASSLKGGATETQYFGPGTRLLVL.

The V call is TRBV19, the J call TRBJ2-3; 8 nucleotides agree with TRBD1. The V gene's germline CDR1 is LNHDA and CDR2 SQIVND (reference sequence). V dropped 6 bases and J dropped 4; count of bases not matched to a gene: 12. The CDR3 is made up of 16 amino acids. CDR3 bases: TGTGCCAGTAGCCCAGGACGGACAGGGCTGTCAGATACGCAGTATTTT. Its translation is CASSPGRTGLSDTQYF. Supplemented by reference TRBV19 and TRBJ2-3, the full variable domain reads DGGITQSPKYLFRKEGQNVTLSCEQNLNHDAMYWYRQDPGQGLRLIYYSQIVNDFQKGDIAEGYSVSREKKESFPLTVTSAQKNPTAFYLCASSPGRTGLSDTQYFGPGTRLTVL.

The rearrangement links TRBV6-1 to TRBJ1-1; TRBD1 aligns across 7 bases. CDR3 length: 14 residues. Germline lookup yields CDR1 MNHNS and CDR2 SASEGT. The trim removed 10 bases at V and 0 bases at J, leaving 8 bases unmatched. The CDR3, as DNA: TGTGCCACCAAGCCAGGACAGGTGAACACTGAAGCTTTCTTT. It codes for CATKPGQVNTEAFF.

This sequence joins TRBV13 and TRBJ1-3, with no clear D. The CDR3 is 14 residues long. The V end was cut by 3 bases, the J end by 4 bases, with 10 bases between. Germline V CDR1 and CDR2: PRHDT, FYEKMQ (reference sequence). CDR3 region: CASSFGQTGNTIYF. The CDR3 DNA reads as TGTGCCAGCAGCTTTGGGCAGACCGGAAACACCATATATTTT.

The CDR3 coding sequence is TGTGCCACGCAGACCGGTTTCACAGATACGCAGTATTTT. This codes for CATQTGFTDTQYF. The chain joins TRBV2 to TRBJ2-3; D unresolved. The CDR3 totals 13 residues. Germline assignment: CDR1 SNHLY and CDR2 FYNNEI. Trimming pared 10 bases from V and 2 bases from J, leaving 13 bases between.

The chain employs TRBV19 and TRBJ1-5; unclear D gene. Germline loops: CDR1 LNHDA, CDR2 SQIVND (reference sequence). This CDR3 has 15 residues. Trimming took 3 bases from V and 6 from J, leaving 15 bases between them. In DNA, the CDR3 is TGTGCCAGTAGTATCAAGGACCTCGCTGGTCAGCCCCAGCATTTT. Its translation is CASSIKDLAGQPQHF. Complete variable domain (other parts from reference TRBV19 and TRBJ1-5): DGGITQSPKYLFRKEGQNVTLSCEQNLNHDAMYWYRQDPGQGLRLIYYSQIVNDFQKGDIAEGYSVSREKKESFPLTVTSAQKNPTAFYLCASSIKDLAGQPQHFGDGTRLSIL.

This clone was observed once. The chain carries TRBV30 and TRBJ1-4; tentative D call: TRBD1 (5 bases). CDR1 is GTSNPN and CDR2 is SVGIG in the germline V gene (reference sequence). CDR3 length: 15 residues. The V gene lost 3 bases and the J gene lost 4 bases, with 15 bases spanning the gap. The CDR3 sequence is CAWRIRDRLNEKLFF. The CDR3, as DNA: TGTGCCTGGAGGATCCGGGACCGACTTAATGAAAAACTGTTTTTT.